This T cell receptor beta chain was identified in a study of shared clonotypes between healthy human individuals. Study results and caveats: Clonotype sharing among donors was thought likely to change with sequencing depth.

About this clone itself: Its target is not known.

V was clipped by 0 bases and J by 2 bases; unmatched bases: 4. The CDR3 is 15 residues long. The V gene's germline CDR1 is SGHRS and CDR2 YFSETQ. Here immunoSEQ multiplex PCR was the method, and the copy in TCRdb shows in-frame clones only, minus some. The sample shows fewer than 1.8 million clones, approximately 98.5% of them seen only once. The receptor's source is a man aged 25-40 years in good health. The rearrangement uses TRBV5-1 and TRBJ2-7; 8 bases match TRBD2. The material sequenced was naive CD4+ T cells sorted from blood. Subset defined: CD45RA+ positively selected. The CDR3 nucleotides read TGCGCCAGCAGCTTGGTCGTAGCGGGACCCTACGAGCAGTACTTC. Amino acids: CASSLVVAGPYEQYF.